The 20 T cell receptor beta chains presented below share a single source sample, sequenced in a study of T cell responses to AZD1222 COVID-19 vaccine (dated by TCRdb to 2020 to 2023). Sample time point, as interpreted from the label and publication: about 28 days (+/-7) after the second vaccine dose. Libraries were made using the immunoSEQ multiplex PCR assay. Sourced from immuneACCESS, this table was stored by TCRdb with only in-frame sequences that have V and J called. A share of the clones is absent; for the studies checked, an unresolved V gene accounts for under half, and the remainder has no known explanation. This sample comprises more than 75,000 clones, under 95% of them detected only once. The ten largest clones take up 8% of the sample. Sequencing was performed on peripheral blood, taken 28 days after the second AZD1222 dose. All receptors derive from an adult who received the AZD1222 COVID-19 vaccine.

The chain uses TRBV28 and TRBJ1-6; D unclear. V gave up 9 bases and J gave up 5 bases, with 17 bases separating them. The germline V gene encodes CDR1 MDHEN and CDR2 SYDVKM. This CDR3 spans 15 amino acids. This CDR3 reads CASLRASIDNSPLHF. The CDR3 DNA sequence: TGTGCCAGTTTAAGGGCTTCCATAGATAATTCACCCCTCCACTTT.

This clone was observed once. The rearrangement uses TRBV9 and TRBJ1-1, with a possible D match to TRBD1 (5 bases). CDR1 and CDR2 from the germline V gene are SGDLS and YYNGEE. The CDR3 loop spans 16 amino acids. Trimming shortened V by 0 bases and J by 1 base, and 13 bases separated the two germline ends. CDR3 protein: CASSVEGQQANTEAFF. CDR3 bases: TGTGCCAGCAGCGTAGAGGGCCAACAGGCGAACACTGAAGCTTTCTTT. Complete variable domain (other parts from reference TRBV9 and TRBJ1-1): DSGVTQTPKHLITATGQRVTLRCSPRSGDLSVYWYQQSLDQGLQFLIQYYNGEERAKGNILERFSAQQFPDLHSELNLSSLELGDSALYFCASSVEGQQANTEAFFGQGTRLTVV.

The rearrangement links TRBV7-9 to TRBJ2-5; D is unresolved. V lost 5 bases, J lost 0 bases, and 4 bases lay in between. Germline CDR1 is SEHNR and CDR2 is FQNEAQ (reference sequence). There are 12 residues in the CDR3. In DNA form, the CDR3 reads TGTGCCAGCAGCGCGTACCAAGAGACCCAGTACTTC. It codes for CASSAYQETQYF.

This sequence joins TRBV5-6 and TRBJ2-6, with D possibly matching TRBD1 (6 bases). The CDR3 contains 18 residues. Germline CDR1 is SGHDT and CDR2 is YYEEEE. V lost 0 bases, J lost 1 base, and 14 bases lay in between. CDR3 DNA: TGTGCCAGCAGCTTGGCGGGTCTTACAGGGTCTGGGGCCAACGTCCTGACTTTC. Translation gives CASSLAGLTGSGANVLTF.

The chain couples TRBV15 to TRBJ2-2; 8 bases line up with TRBD2. V gave up 1 base and J gave up 6 bases; unmatched junction bases: 7. The CDR3 runs to 16 residues. Germline CDR1 and CDR2: LNHNV and YYDKDF (reference sequence). The CDR3 nucleotides are TGTGCCACCAGCAGAGCGGGACTAGGAGGGGCCGGGGAGCTGTTTTTT. It codes for CATSRAGLGGAGELFF. The complete variable domain, with remaining parts taken from reference TRBV15 and TRBJ2-2, reads DAMVIQNPRYQVTQFGKPVTLSCSQTLNHNVMYWYQQKSSQAPKLLFHYYDKDFNNEADTPDNFQSRRPNTSFCFLDIRSPGLGDTAMYLCATSRAGLGGAGELFFGEGSRLTVL.

V is TRBV28 and J is TRBJ2-5; possibly TRBD2 for D (5 bases). The CDR3 sequence is 15 residues long. The germline gives CDR1 MDHEN, CDR2 SYDVKM. V lost 2 bases to trimming and J lost 2 bases, with 12 bases between them. CDR3 nucleotide sequence: TGTGCCAGCAGTTTAGGTCGGGGATGGCAAGAGACCCAGTACTTC. Translated, it gives CASSLGRGWQETQYF.

A note on this clone: Other DNA sequences in this sample translate to the same CDR3. This chain links TRBV6-5 with TRBJ2-1, with TRBD2 as a possible D gene (6 bases). The CDR3 is 13 residues long. CDR1 is MNHEY and CDR2 is SVGAGI in the germline V gene. The V and J ends lost 6 bases and 3 bases respectively, with 9 bases between them. This chain's CDR3 is CASRPGSYNEQFF. Written as DNA, the CDR3 is TGTGCCAGCAGACCCGGGAGCTACAATGAGCAGTTCTTC.

The V and J genes are TRBV29-1 and TRBJ1-1; D not resolved. This CDR3 has 15 amino acids. The V end lost 3 bases, the J end lost 4 bases, and 18 bases lay between the germline ends. The V gene's germline CDR1 is SQVTM and CDR2 ANQGSEA. CDR3 amino acids: CSVDGLRGKSTEAFF. CDR3 coding DNA: TGCAGCGTTGATGGCCTTCGAGGGAAATCCACTGAAGCTTTCTTT.

The J gene is TRBJ1-2, the V gene TRBV28; TRBD1 matches 9 bases. Per the germline V gene, CDR1 is MDHEN and CDR2 is SYDVKM. CDR3 length: 15 residues. Trimming took 5 bases from V and 4 from J; bases not matched to a gene: 8. CDR3 amino acids: CASSAPGQGFYGYTF. CDR3 coding DNA: TGTGCCAGCAGTGCCCCGGGACAGGGCTTCTATGGCTACACCTTC.

This clone was detected once. The chain carries TRBV2 and TRBJ1-4; 7 bases are shared with TRBD1. The germline gives CDR1 SNHLY, CDR2 FYNNEI. The CDR3 totals 12 residues. V dropped 6 bases and J dropped 8; count of bases not matched to a gene: 3. In nucleotides, the CDR3 is TGTGCCAGCAGGAAGGGACAGGAAAAACTGTTTTTT. Its protein is CASRKGQEKLFF. The variable domain in full, completed from reference TRBV2 and TRBJ1-4, reads EPEVTQTPSHQVTQMGQEVILRCVPISNHLYFYWYRQILGQKVEFLVSFYNNEISEKSEIFDDQFSVERPDGSNFTLKIRSTKLEDSAMYFCASRKGQEKLFFGSGTQLSVL.

This chain connects TRBV7-3 to TRBJ2-1; the match to TRBD2 covers 8 bases. The V gene's germline CDR1 is SGHTA and CDR2 FQGTGA. V lost 3 bases to trimming and J lost 9 bases; unmatched junction nucleotides: 16. The CDR3 has 17 residues. CDR3 residues: CASSFRLALKVVREQFF. The CDR3 nucleotides are TGTGCCAGCAGCTTCCGACTAGCGCTAAAGGTAGTGCGTGAGCAGTTCTTC.

The chain is built from TRBV18 and TRBJ2-7, with 7 bases fitting TRBD1. The V segment lost 2 bases and the J segment 0 bases; nucleotides outside the gene matches: 4. The CDR3 consists of 15 residues. Germline lookup yields CDR1 KGHSH and CDR2 LQKENI. The CDR3 sequence is CASSPRTGTSYEQYF. The CDR3 nucleotides read TGTGCCAGCTCACCAAGGACAGGAACCTCCTACGAGCAGTACTTC.

The chain uses TRBV6-1 and TRBJ2-1; TRBD2 matches 7 bases. CDR3 size: 17 residues. Germline assignment: CDR1 MNHNS and CDR2 SASEGT. The ends lost 2 bases at V and 2 bases at J; junction bases unmatched: 9. CDR3 amino acids: CASSEPPSGSTYNEQFF. The CDR3 DNA reads as TGTGCCAGCAGTGAACCACCTAGCGGATCTACCTACAATGAGCAGTTCTTC.

The chain joins TRBV11-3 to TRBJ2-6, with a tentative D call TRBD1 (6 bases). Trimming shortened V by 5 bases and J by 0 bases, and 17 bases separated the two germline ends. Per germline, CDR1 SGHNT and CDR2 YENEEA. The CDR3 is 18 amino acids. CDR3 sequence reads: CASSHTQGPNSGANVLTF. DNA of the CDR3: TGTGCCAGCAGCCACACGCAGGGGCCAAACTCTGGGGCCAACGTCCTGACTTTC.

The chain joins TRBV30 to TRBJ1-1, with D tentatively TRBD1 (5 bases). CDR1 is GTSNPN and CDR2 is SVGIG in the germline V gene (reference sequence). The CDR3 extends over 14 amino acids. Trimming removed 0 bases at V and 1 base at J, with 9 bases between. In DNA, the CDR3 is TGTGCCTGGAGTGTAAGGGGTAAGAACACTGAAGCTTTCTTT. Protein: CAWSVRGKNTEAFF.

The rearrangement uses TRBV9 and TRBJ1-2; 7 bases match TRBD1. The CDR3 loop spans 13 amino acids. CDR1 and CDR2 (germline): SGDLS, YYNGEE. V trimming: 1 base; J trimming: 8 bases; junction bases outside the gene matches: 5. The CDR3 DNA is TGTGCCAGCAGCGTATCCACAGGGGTAGGCTACACCTTC. It encodes CASSVSTGVGYTF.

This chain joins TRBV5-1 and TRBJ2-7; 8 bases map to TRBD2. The V gene end was trimmed by 2 bases and the J gene end by 6 bases; junction bases not matched to a gene: 7. The CDR3 is 14 amino acids. The V gene's germline CDR1 is SGHRS and CDR2 YFSETQ. The CDR3 coding sequence is TGCGCCAGCAGCTTAGATAGCGGGACTAGCGAGCAGTACTTC. It specifies CASSLDSGTSEQYF.

The chain carries TRBV28 and TRBJ1-5; weak D call: TRBD1 (5 bases). The V end was cut by 2 bases, the J end by 2 bases, with 7 bases between. Germline assignment: CDR1 MDHEN and CDR2 SYDVKM. The CDR3 runs 14 residues. The CDR3 nucleotides read TGTGCCAGCAGTTTAGTCAGGGGCAATCAGCCCCAGCATTTT. Translated: CASSLVRGNQPQHF.

V and J are TRBV5-4 and TRBJ1-3, with 9 nucleotides matching TRBD1. This CDR3 contains 16 residues. Trimming cost V 4 bases and J 2 bases; bases outside gene matches: 7. Germline CDR1 and CDR2: SGHNT and YYREEE (reference sequence). CDR3 protein: CASSNRDREAGNTIYF. Written as DNA, the CDR3 is TGTGCCAGCAGCAACCGGGACAGGGAAGCTGGAAACACCATATATTTT.

The chain carries TRBV7-8 and TRBJ2-7; 9 bases line up with TRBD2. Germline assignment: CDR1 SGHVS and CDR2 FQNEAQ. The V segment lost 6 bases and the J segment 2 bases; nucleotides outside the gene matches: 5. The CDR3 sequence is 14 residues long. The CDR3 reads CASSPLAGPYEQYF. Here the CDR3 DNA reads TGTGCCAGCAGTCCTCTAGCGGGGCCCTACGAGCAGTACTTC.